This T cell receptor beta chain was profiled in a study of cytomegalovirus exposure and HLA in healthy donors. Overall study findings and caveats: Most observed TCR sequences were rare, whereas some public TCRs were detected in many donors.

Profiling relied on immunoSEQ multiplex PCR, and the TCRdb table lists in-frame clones only, not all of them. The data hold approximately 270,000 clones, with 85% to 90% observed a single time. This clone was found once. The target antigen is unknown. Per germline, CDR1 SGHDN and CDR2 FVKESK. With V trimmed by 0 bases and J by 3 bases, 3 bases remained unmatched. The CDR3 contains 16 residues. The specimen was PBMCs. The TCR comes from a woman aged 18 to 35 in good health and CMV-seronegative. The chain employs TRBV14 and TRBJ2-3; 10 bases match TRBD2. The CDR3 DNA follows: TGTGCCAGCAGCCAAGATCTAGCGGGGGTGACAGATACGCAGTATTTT. Translation: CASSQDLAGVTDTQYF. The whole variable domain, filled in from reference TRBV14 and TRBJ2-3, reads EAGVTQFPSHSVIEKGQTVTLRCDPISGHDNLYWYRRVMGKEIKFLLHFVKESKQDESGMPNNRFLAERTGGTYSTLKVQPAELEDSGVYFCASSQDLAGVTDTQYFGPGTRLTVL.